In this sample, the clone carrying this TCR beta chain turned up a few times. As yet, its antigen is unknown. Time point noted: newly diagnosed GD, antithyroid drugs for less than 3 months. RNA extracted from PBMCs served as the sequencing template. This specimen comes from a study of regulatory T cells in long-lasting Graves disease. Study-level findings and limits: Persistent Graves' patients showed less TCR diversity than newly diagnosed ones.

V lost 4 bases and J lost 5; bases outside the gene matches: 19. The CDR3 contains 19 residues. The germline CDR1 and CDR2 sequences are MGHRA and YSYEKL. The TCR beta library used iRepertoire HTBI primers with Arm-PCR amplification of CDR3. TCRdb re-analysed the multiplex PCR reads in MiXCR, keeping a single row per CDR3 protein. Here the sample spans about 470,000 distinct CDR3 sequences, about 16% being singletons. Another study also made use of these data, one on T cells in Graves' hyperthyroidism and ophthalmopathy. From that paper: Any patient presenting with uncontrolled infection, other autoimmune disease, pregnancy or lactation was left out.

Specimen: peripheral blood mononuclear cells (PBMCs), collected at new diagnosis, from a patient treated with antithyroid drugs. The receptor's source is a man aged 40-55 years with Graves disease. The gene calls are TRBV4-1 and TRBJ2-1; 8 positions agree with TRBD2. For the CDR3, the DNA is TGCGCCAGCAGCCTTAATCAATTCGATCTAGCGGGCCGCCACAATGAGCAGTTCTTC. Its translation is CASSLNQFDLAGRHNEQFF.